The 20 T cell receptor beta chains in this list originate from one sample, sequenced in a study of T cell changes during pregnancy in multiple sclerosis. Generated by immunoSEQ multiplex PCR, the TCRdb table keeps only in-frame clones and is missing some. This table has approximately 60,000 clones, around 93% appearing once. The sample in question was CD4+ T cells from peripheral blood mononuclear cells, obtained before pregnancy. The receptor set was obtained from a female donor with multiple sclerosis, enrolled in a pregnancy study.

This chain links TRBV7-9 with TRBJ2-3; 8 bases align to TRBD1. Germline lookup yields CDR1 SEHNR and CDR2 FQNEAQ (reference sequence). This CDR3 has 16 amino acids. Unmatched junction bases numbered 10, after V lost 4 bases and J lost 4 bases. The CDR3, as DNA: TGTGCCAGCAGCTGGGTGACAGGGGATTTTGCAGATACGCAGTATTTT. Translating it yields CASSWVTGDFADTQYF.

This chain connects TRBV28 to TRBJ2-7; D remains ambiguous. The germline gives CDR1 MDHEN, CDR2 SYDVKM. The CDR3 has 13 amino acids. Trimming stripped 7 bases from V and 4 bases from J, with 14 bases between. The CDR3 DNA sequence: TGTGCCAGCACCGCCGGTGAGGTTTACGAGCAGTACTTC. This sequence encodes CASTAGEVYEQYF. Full variable domain (outside the CDR3, taken from reference TRBV28 and TRBJ2-7): DVKVTQSSRYLVKRTGEKVFLECVQDMDHENMFWYRQDPGLGLRLIYFSYDVKMKEKGDIPEGYSVSREKKERFSLILESASTNQTSMYLCASTAGEVYEQYFGPGTRLTVT.

In nucleotides, the CDR3 is TGTGCCAGCAGCCCGACCGGGACTAGCGGGCGGTTGGATACGCAGTATTTT. Its translation is CASSPTGTSGRLDTQYF. The chain has TRBV7-6 and TRBJ2-3, with 12 bases matching TRBD2. CDR1 is SGHVS and CDR2 is FNYEAQ in the germline V gene. Trimming at V came to 5 bases and at J to 6 bases, leaving 12 bases not matched to a gene. The CDR3 is 17 residues long.

J is TRBJ1-1 and V is TRBV5-1; 10 nucleotides line up with TRBD1. V shed 3 bases, J shed 4 bases, and the junction held 6 bases outside the gene matches. The CDR3 sequence is 15 residues long. Germline assignment: CDR1 SGHRS and CDR2 YFSETQ. The CDR3 loop reads CASSSTGTGATEAFF. The CDR3 bases are TGCGCCAGCAGCTCAACCGGGACAGGGGCCACTGAAGCTTTCTTT.

The J gene is TRBJ2-1, the V gene TRBV5-4; 12 nucleotides line up with TRBD2. Trimming took 0 bases from V and 6 from J; bases not matched to a gene: 7. Germline CDR1 reads SGHNT; CDR2 reads YYREEE (reference sequence). The CDR3 runs to 17 residues. For the CDR3, the DNA is TGTGCCAGCAGCTTGGATCCCCTAGCGGGAGGGTTCAATGAGCAGTTCTTC. Amino acids: CASSLDPLAGGFNEQFF.

The chain has TRBV7-9 and TRBJ1-1; TRBD1 aligns across 8 bases. Germline lookup yields CDR1 SEHNR and CDR2 FQNEAQ (reference sequence). The CDR3 runs to 14 residues. Trimming at V came to 4 bases and at J to 1 base, leaving 2 bases not matched to a gene. CDR3 in amino acids: CASSYGQGNTEAFF. DNA for the CDR3: TGTGCCAGCAGCTACGGACAGGGGAACACTGAAGCTTTCTTT.

CDR3 loop: CASSPGLAGRSYEQYF. In nucleotides, the CDR3 is TGTGCCAGCAGCCCAGGACTAGCGGGAAGGTCCTACGAGCAGTACTTC. V is TRBV7-2 and J is TRBJ2-7, with 12 bases that match TRBD2. This CDR3 is 16 amino acids long. Germline CDR1 and CDR2: SGHTA and FQGNSA. V dropped 5 bases and J dropped 1; count of bases not matched to a gene: 6. Full variable domain (remainder filled in from reference TRBV7-2 and TRBJ2-7): GAGVSQSPSNKVTEKGKDVELRCDPISGHTALYWYRQSLGQGLEFLIYFQGNSAPDKSGLPSDRFSAERTGGSVSTLTIQRTQQEDSAVYLCASSPGLAGRSYEQYFGPGTRLTVT.

The chain uses TRBV18 and TRBJ2-7; D possibly corresponds to TRBD2 (6 bases). V dropped 4 bases and J dropped 5 bases, with 9 bases sitting between them. Looked up from germline, CDR1 is KGHSH and CDR2 is LQKENI. There are 12 residues in the CDR3. The CDR3 spells CASSLGGNEQYF. CDR3 DNA: TGTGCCAGCTCACTTGGGGGGAACGAGCAGTACTTC.

As DNA, the CDR3 is TGTGCCAGCAGCCCCCACGGGGGTAGCGGGAGCCTCGAGCAGTACTTC. It yields the protein CASSPHGGSGSLEQYF. The rearrangement uses TRBV7-2 and TRBJ2-7; 9 bases fit TRBD2. The germline V gene has CDR1 SGHTA and CDR2 FQGNSA. This CDR3 comprises 16 residues. V trimming: 5 bases; J trimming: 6 bases; junction bases outside the gene matches: 14. The full variable domain, with the rest looked up from reference TRBV7-2 and TRBJ2-7, is GAGVSQSPSNKVTEKGKDVELRCDPISGHTALYWYRQSLGQGLEFLIYFQGNSAPDKSGLPSDRFSAERTGGSVSTLTIQRTQQEDSAVYLCASSPHGGSGSLEQYFGPGTRLTVT.

The V call is TRBV4-3, the J call TRBJ1-1, with D perhaps matching TRBD1 (5 bases). CDR3 length equals 15 residues. Trimming cost V 0 bases and J 4 bases, with 12 bases left between them. CDR1 is LGHNA, CDR2 YSLEER, per germline. CDR3 loop: CASSQDSGGSTEAFF. Written as DNA, the CDR3 is TGCGCCAGCAGCCAAGATTCCGGGGGGAGCACTGAAGCTTTCTTT.

V gene TRBV19 combines with J gene TRBJ2-7, with 7 bases aligning to TRBD2. Germline V gene data show CDR1 as LNHDA and CDR2 as SQIVND (reference sequence). J lost 3 bases, V lost 3 bases, and 8 bases had no gene match. This CDR3 contains 15 residues. The CDR3 spells CASSIQPGGLYEQYF. For the CDR3, the DNA is TGTGCCAGTAGTATTCAACCGGGAGGCCTCTACGAGCAGTACTTC.

The J gene is TRBJ2-7, the V gene TRBV25-1; tentatively, D is TRBD2 (5 bases). CDR1 is MGHDK, CDR2 SYGVNS, per germline. The CDR3 runs 13 residues. Deletions cut 6 bases from V and 7 bases from J, with 16 bases between. The CDR3 nucleotides read TGTGCCAGCAGGGAAGGCGGGCGGTGGGAGCAGTACTTC. Translation: CASREGGRWEQYF.

The V gene is TRBV11-2, the J gene TRBJ2-1; 7 positions match TRBD2. CDR1 SGHAT and CDR2 FQNNGV come from the germline V gene. This CDR3 has 19 amino acids. V lost 1 base and J lost 0; bases outside the gene matches: 12. The CDR3 protein is CASSLVTLAAFRSYNEQFF. The CDR3 DNA reads as TGTGCCAGCAGCTTAGTGACCCTAGCGGCCTTCCGCTCCTACAATGAGCAGTTCTTC.

The chain recombines TRBV6-5 with TRBJ1-1; D is uncertain. Germline V CDR1 and CDR2: MNHEY, SVGAGI. V lost 6 bases to trimming and J lost 4 bases, with 15 bases between them. The CDR3 runs 14 residues. The DNA for the CDR3 is TGTGCCAGCAGCCGAAATGCCGGTAGCACTGAAGCTTTCTTT. Its protein is CASSRNAGSTEAFF.

The chain recombines TRBV10-3 with TRBJ1-4; D possibly corresponds to TRBD1 (6 bases). CDR1 and CDR2 from the germline V gene are ENHRY and SYGVKD. The CDR3 length is 14 residues. Trimming took off 3 bases at V and 4 bases at J, with 9 bases between the two ends. The DNA for the CDR3 is TGTGCCATCAGTGATGGACAGCTTAATGAAAAACTGTTTTTT. This translates into CAISDGQLNEKLFF.

The genes are TRBV5-1 and TRBJ1-3; D is perhaps TRBD1 (6 bases). Between the trimmed V and J ends, which lost 7 bases and 1 base, there was a span of 9 bases. The germline V gene has CDR1 SGHRS and CDR2 YFSETQ. The CDR3 has 13 residues. CDR3 DNA: TGCGCCAGCCAGGGGAGTTCTGGAAACACCATATATTTT. Translation: CASQGSSGNTIYF.

The rearrangement joins TRBV7-2 to TRBJ1-5; D is unresolved. Trimming took 4 bases from V and 0 from J, leaving 4 bases between them. The germline V gene has CDR1 SGHTA and CDR2 FQGNSA. This CDR3 region has 13 residues. CDR3 DNA: TGTGCCAGCAGCTCTCGTAGCAATCAGCCCCAGCATTTT. Protein: CASSSRSNQPQHF.

V usage is TRBV5-6 and J usage is TRBJ2-7; perhaps TRBD2 as D (6 bases). The CDR3 runs to 17 residues. CDR1 is SGHDT, CDR2 YYEEEE, per germline. Trimming shortened V by 3 bases and J by 5 bases, and 24 bases separated the two germline ends. CDR3 sequence (DNA): TGTGCCAGCAGCTCTATCGGACTACTAGCAGCAAGGAACGAGCAGTACTTC. This gives the protein CASSSIGLLAARNEQYF.

This clone is a singleton in its sample. V is TRBV4-3 and J is TRBJ2-1, with TRBD1 as a possible D gene (5 bases). Trimming removed 1 base from V and 5 bases from J, with 15 bases in between. The CDR3 is 16 residues long. Germline V gene sequence: CDR1 LGHNA, CDR2 YSLEER. DNA for the CDR3: TGCGCCAGCAGCCAAGCCCCCAGGGTGGGGAACAATGAGCAGTTCTTC. Its translation: CASSQAPRVGNNEQFF.

The chain joins TRBV11-3 to TRBJ2-5, with TRBD1 as a possible D gene (6 bases). V lost 5 bases, J lost 2 bases, and 12 bases lay in between. The CDR3 contains 14 residues. Germline loops: CDR1 SGHNT, CDR2 YENEEA. The CDR3 DNA sequence: TGTGCCAGCAGCAAGAGGGGGTTACAAGAGACCCAGTACTTC. It is translated as CASSKRGLQETQYF.